This TCR beta chain was recorded in a study of cytomegalovirus exposure and HLA in healthy donors. Notes on this clone: As yet, its antigen is unknown.

The PCR employed 60 Vbeta primers together with 13 Jbeta primers. The repertoire was sequenced with immunoSEQ multiplex PCR; TCRdb's copy has only in-frame clones and lacks some. The sample holds 150,000 to 200,000 clones, approximately 80% seen once. Study-level results: Exclusion applied to some V segments, including TRBV6-2 and TRBV6-3, as they were indistinguishable.

After removal of 3 bases from V and 9 bases from J, the junction contained 10 bases not matched to a gene. This CDR3 is 15 amino acids long. From germline, CDR1 is MNHEY and CDR2 SMNVEV (reference sequence). The sequence was obtained from a woman in her 40s in good health and CMV-seronegative. The sample was PBMCs. The V and J genes are TRBV27 and TRBJ2-1; 8 bases map to TRBD2. DNA for the CDR3: TGTGCCAGCAGTTTTGGAACTAGCGGTATTGGTGAGCAGTTCTTC. Protein: CASSFGTSGIGEQFF.